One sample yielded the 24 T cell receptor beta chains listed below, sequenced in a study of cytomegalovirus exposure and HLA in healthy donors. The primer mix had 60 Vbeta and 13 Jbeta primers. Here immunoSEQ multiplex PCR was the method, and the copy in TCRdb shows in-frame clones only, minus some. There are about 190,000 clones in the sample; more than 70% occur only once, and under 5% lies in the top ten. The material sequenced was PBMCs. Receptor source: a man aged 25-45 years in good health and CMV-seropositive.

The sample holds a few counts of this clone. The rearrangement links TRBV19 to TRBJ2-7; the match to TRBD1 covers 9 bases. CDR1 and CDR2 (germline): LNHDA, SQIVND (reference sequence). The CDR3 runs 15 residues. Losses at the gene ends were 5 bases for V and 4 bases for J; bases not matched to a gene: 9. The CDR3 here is CASSPSGTGTYEQYF. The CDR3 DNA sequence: TGTGCCAGTAGTCCTTCGGGGACAGGGACATACGAGCAGTACTTC.

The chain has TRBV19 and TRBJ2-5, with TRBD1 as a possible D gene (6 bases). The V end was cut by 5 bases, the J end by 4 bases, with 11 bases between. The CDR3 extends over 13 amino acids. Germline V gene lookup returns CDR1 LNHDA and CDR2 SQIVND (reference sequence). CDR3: CASSSGTLETQYF. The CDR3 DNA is TGTGCCAGTAGTTCCGGGACATTAGAGACCCAGTACTTC.

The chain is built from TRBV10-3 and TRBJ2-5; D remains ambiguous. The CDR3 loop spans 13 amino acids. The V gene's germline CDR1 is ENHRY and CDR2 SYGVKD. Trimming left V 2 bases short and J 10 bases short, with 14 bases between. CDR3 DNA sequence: TGTGCCATCAGTGAGGGAACAAAAGGAGACCAGTACTTC. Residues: CAISEGTKGDQYF.

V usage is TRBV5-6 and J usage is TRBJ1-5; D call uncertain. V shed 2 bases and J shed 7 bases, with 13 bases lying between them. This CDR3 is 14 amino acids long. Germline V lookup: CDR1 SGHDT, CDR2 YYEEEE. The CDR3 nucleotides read TGTGCCAGCAGCTTTTCCAGGAACGGACAGCCCCAGCATTTT. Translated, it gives CASSFSRNGQPQHF.

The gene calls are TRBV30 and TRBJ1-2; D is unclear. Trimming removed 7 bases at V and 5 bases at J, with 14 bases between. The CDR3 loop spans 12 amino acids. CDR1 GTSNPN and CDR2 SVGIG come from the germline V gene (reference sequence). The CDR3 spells CALAFSGYGYTF. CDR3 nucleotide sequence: TGTGCCTTAGCCTTTTCGGGGTATGGCTACACCTTC.

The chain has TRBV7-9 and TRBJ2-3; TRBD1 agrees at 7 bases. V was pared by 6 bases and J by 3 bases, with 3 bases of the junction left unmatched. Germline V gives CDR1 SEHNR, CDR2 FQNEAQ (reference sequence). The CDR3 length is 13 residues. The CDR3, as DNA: TGTGCCAGCAGACCGACAGGGACAGATACGCAGTATTTT. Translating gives CASRPTGTDTQYF.

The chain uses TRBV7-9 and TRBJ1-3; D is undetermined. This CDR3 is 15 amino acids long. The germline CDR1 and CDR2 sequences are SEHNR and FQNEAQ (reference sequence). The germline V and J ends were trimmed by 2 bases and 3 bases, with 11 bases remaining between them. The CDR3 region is CASSLPGGGGNTIYF. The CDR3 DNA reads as TGTGCCAGCAGCTTACCGGGAGGAGGTGGAAACACCATATATTTT.

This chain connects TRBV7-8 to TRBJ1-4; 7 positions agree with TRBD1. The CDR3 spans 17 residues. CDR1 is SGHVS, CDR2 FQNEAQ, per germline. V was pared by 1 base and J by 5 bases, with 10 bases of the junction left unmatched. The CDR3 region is CASSLGVQGGLNEKLFF. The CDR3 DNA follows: TGTGCCAGCAGCTTAGGTGTGCAGGGGGGTCTAAATGAAAAACTGTTTTTT.

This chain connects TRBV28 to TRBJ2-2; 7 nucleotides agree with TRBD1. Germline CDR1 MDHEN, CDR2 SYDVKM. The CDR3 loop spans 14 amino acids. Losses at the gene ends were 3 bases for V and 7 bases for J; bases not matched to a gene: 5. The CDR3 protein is CASSFHRGDGELFF. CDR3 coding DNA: TGTGCCAGCAGTTTTCACAGGGGAGACGGGGAGCTGTTTTTT.

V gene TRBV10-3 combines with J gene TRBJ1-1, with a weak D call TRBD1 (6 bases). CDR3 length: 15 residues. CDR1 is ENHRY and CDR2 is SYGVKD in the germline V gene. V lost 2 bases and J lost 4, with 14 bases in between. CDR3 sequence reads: CAISEQQGRGTEAFF. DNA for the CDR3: TGTGCCATCAGTGAGCAGCAGGGGCGAGGCACTGAAGCTTTCTTT.

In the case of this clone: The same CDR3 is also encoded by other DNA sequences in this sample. The CDR3 region is CASSIRDRANTEAFF. CDR3 DNA: TGTGCCAGTAGTATAAGGGACAGAGCGAACACTGAAGCTTTCTTT. V usage is TRBV19 and J usage is TRBJ1-1; 7 nucleotides agree with TRBD1. The CDR3 totals 15 residues. CDR1 LNHDA and CDR2 SQIVND come from the germline V gene (reference sequence). The junction had 4 bases not matched to a gene; V was cut back by 2 bases and J by 1 base.

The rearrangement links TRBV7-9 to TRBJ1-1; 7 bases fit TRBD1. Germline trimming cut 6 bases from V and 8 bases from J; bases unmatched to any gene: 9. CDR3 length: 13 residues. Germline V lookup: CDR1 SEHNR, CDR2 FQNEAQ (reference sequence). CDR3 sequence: CASSSPGQLEAFF. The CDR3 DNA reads TGTGCCAGCAGTTCTCCGGGACAGCTAGAAGCTTTCTTT.

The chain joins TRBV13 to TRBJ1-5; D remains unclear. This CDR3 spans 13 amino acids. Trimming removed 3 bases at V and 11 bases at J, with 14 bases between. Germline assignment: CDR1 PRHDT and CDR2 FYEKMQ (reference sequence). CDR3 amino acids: CASSFGRGQTQHF. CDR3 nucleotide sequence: TGTGCCAGCAGCTTTGGTCGCGGGCAGACCCAGCATTTT.

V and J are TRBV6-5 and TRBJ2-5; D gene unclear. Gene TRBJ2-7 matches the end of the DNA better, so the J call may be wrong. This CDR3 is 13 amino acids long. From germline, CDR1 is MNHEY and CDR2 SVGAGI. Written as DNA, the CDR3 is TGTGCCTCTAACAAGCCAGGCTCCTACGAGCAGTACTTC. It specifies CASNKPGSYEQYF.

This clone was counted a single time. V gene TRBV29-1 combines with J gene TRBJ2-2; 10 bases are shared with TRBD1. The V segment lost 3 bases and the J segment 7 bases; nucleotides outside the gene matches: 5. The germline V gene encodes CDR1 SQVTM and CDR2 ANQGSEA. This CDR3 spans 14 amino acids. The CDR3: CSVDRQGAGGELFF. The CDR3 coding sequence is TGCAGCGTTGACCGACAGGGGGCCGGCGGGGAGCTGTTTTTT.

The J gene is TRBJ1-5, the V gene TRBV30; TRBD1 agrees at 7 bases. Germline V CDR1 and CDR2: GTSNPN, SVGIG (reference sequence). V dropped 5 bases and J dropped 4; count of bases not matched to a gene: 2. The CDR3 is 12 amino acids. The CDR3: CAWQGGNQPQHF. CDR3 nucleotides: TGTGCCTGGCAGGGGGGTAATCAGCCCCAGCATTTT.

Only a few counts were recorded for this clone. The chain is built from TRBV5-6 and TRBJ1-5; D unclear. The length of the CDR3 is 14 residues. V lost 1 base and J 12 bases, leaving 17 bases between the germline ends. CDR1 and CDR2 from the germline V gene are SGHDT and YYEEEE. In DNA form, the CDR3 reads TGTGCCAGCAGCTTGAGGACGGGGATCATGGTCCAGCATTTT. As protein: CASSLRTGIMVQHF.

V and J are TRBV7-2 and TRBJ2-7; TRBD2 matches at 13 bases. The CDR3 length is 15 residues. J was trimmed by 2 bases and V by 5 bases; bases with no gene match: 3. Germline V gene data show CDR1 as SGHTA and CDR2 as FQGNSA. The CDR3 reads CASSPGTSGAYEQYF. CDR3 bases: TGTGCCAGCAGCCCAGGGACTAGCGGGGCCTACGAGCAGTACTTC.

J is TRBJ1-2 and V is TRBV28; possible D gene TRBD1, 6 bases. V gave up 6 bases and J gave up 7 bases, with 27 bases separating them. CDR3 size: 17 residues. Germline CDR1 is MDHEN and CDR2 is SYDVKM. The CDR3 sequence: CASSPFTGSPSFGGYTF. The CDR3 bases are TGTGCCAGCAGCCCCTTTACAGGGTCCCCGTCATTCGGTGGCTACACCTTC.

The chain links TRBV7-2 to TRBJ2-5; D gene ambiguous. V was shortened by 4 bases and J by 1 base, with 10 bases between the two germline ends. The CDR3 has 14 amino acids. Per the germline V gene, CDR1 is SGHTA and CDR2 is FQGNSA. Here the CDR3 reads CASSYQRTQETQYF. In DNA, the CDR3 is TGTGCCAGCAGCTATCAGCGTACCCAAGAGACCCAGTACTTC.

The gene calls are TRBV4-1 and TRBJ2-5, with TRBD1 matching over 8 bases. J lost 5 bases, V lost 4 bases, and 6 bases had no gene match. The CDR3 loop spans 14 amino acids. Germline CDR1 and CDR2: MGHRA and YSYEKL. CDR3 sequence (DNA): TGCGCCAGCAGCCTACCAGGGGGCGATGAGACCCAGTACTTC. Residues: CASSLPGGDETQYF.

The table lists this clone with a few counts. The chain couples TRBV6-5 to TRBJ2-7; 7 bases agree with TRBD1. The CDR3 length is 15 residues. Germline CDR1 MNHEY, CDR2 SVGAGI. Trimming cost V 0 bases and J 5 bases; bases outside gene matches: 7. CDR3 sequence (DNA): TGTGCCAGCAGTTACTCGACAGGGAAGGGCCACGAGCAGTACTTC. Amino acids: CASSYSTGKGHEQYF.

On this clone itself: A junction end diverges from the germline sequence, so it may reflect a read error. The CDR3: CSSSLGRDSPLHF. The CDR3 nucleotides read TGTTCCAGCAGCTTAGGCAGGGATTCACCCCTCCACTTT. The V and J genes are TRBV7-9 and TRBJ1-6, with D maybe TRBD1 (5 bases). The length of the CDR3 is 13 residues. CDR1 SEHNR and CDR2 FQNEAQ come from the germline V gene (reference sequence).

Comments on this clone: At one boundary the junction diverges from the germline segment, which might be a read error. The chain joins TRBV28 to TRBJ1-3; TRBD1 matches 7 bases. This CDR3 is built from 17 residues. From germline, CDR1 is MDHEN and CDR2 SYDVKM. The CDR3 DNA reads TGTGCCAGCAGCTTATCCCAAGGGGGCGCAAATGGAAACACCATATATTTT. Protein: CASSLSQGGANGNTIYF.